This T cell receptor beta chain was captured by sequencing in a study of blood T cell repertoires in COVID-19 (TCRdb year 2020). For context, the study as a whole: The collaborator samples originated in the United States, Italy and Spain and spanned the acute and convalescent phases of COVID-19. The material from the prospective study consisted of cDNA or gDNA derived from T cells, B-cell-depleted T cells, or PBMCs. The repertoires were made available in a free public database intended to serve as a resource for research on the immune response to SARS-CoV-2. The dataset comprised deeply sampled blood TCRbeta repertoires from subjects exposed to, actively infected with, or recovered from COVID-19. Where available, HLA class I and class II types were obtained from metadata supplied by the sample provider rather than from assay-based typing. Samples came from the ongoing ImmuneRACE study (first 160 participants) plus 1,254 subjects from 6 global collaborators. Sample metadata almost always included a de-identified subject ID, COVID-19 status, age in years and sex. Study-wide findings and limitations: Clinical and demographic metadata were provided uncurated, with the amount varying by source and participant.

Whole blood was collected in K2EDTA tubes by collaborating institutions according to the institutions' own protocols. Collaborator samples were shipped for TCRbeta analysis as frozen whole blood, isolated PBMCs, or DNA extracted from either sample type. Trimming takes 6 bases off V and 5 bases off J; junction bases not matched to a gene: 9. CDR1 is given as MDHEN and CDR2 as SYDVKM, both from the germline V gene. The CDR3 goes from the cysteine to the phenylalanine over 15 residues. Only the CDR3 DNA stays, 45 bases, in frame from base 1. This clone was observed a few times. Its antigen target is currently unknown. Within one base of it there is no much larger clone, and no base qualities were kept. TCRbeta CDR3 regions were amplified from genomic DNA by means of the immunoSEQ Assay, a bias-controlled multiplex PCR. The study's own analysis went as follows. The number of nucleated cells in each sample was estimated from the amplification of reference gene primers within the assay. To quantify the absolute abundance of each unique TCRbeta CDR3 rearrangement, sequence reads were collapsed and filtered. For each sample, productive Simpson clonality was calculated as the square root of Simpson's diversity index across productive rearrangements. The table was pulled from immuneACCESS by TCRdb, which kept in-frame rearrangements only. Such tables lose some clones; where checked, under half of the loss comes from unresolved V genes, and the rest has no known cause. V and J calls and clone size come straight from that table; D and trimming were deduced from the DNA. The sample table lists 95,000 or so clones, 79% of them with a count of one. The ten largest account for 15% to 20% of the sample.

Sequencing used peripheral blood. Recombination connected TRBV28 to TRBJ2-5; 10 central nucleotides agree with TRBD2. This TCR came from a woman of 80 years or more with active or convalescent COVID-19. The DNA reads TGTGCCAGCAGACCTACTAGCGGGACTTGGGAGACCCAGTACTTC. It translates as CASRPTSGTWETQYF.